These 14 T cell receptor beta chains were sequenced from one sample in a study of OX40 agonist ivuxolimab in advanced cancers. TCRdb keeps only in-frame clones here, not all; method: immunoSEQ multiplex PCR. The table lists fewer than 70,000 clones, about 85% of them singletons, with approximately 4% in the top ten. The sample in question was CD4+ or CD8+ T cells sorted from blood, obtained in a trial of the OX40 agonist ivuxolimab. Receptor source: an adult with an advanced solid tumor such as melanoma, head and neck, liver or kidney cancer.

The chain links TRBV10-3 to TRBJ1-2; no clear D. The CDR3 contains 12 residues. From germline, CDR1 is ENHRY and CDR2 SYGVKD. Trimming took off 4 bases at V and 7 bases at J, with 10 bases between the two ends. CDR3 in DNA: TGTGCCATCAGTGCGCTGGTTAGTGGCTACACCTTC. It is translated as CAISALVSGYTF.

The V and J genes are TRBV11-2 and TRBJ1-1; D is possibly TRBD1 (5 bases). The germline V gene has CDR1 SGHAT and CDR2 FQNNGV. V shed 5 bases and J shed 2 bases, with 12 bases lying between them. The CDR3 extends over 14 amino acids. CDR3 residues: CASSTLRENTEAFF. CDR3 in DNA: TGTGCCAGCAGCACCCTCAGGGAAAACACTGAAGCTTTCTTT.

This chain uses TRBV6-5 with TRBJ1-5; the D is unclear. V was cut by 8 bases and J by 4 bases, with 12 bases left in between. The germline CDR1 and CDR2 sequences are MNHEY and SVGAGI. CDR3 size: 13 residues. In nucleotides, the CDR3 is TGTGCCAGCCAGGCTTCCGGGAATCAGCCCCAGCATTTT. Translated: CASQASGNQPQHF.

The chain joins TRBV5-1 to TRBJ2-7; D possibly corresponds to TRBD1 (6 bases). V shed 3 bases and J shed 6 bases, with 10 bases lying between them. Per germline, CDR1 SGHRS and CDR2 YFSETQ. The CDR3 is 12 residues long. This CDR3 is CASSYRVSEQYF. In DNA form, the CDR3 reads TGCGCCAGCAGCTACAGGGTAAGCGAGCAGTACTTC.

This clone was seen just once. This chain connects TRBV6-5 to TRBJ2-6; D uncertain. Germline CDR1 reads MNHEY; CDR2 reads SVGAGI. The CDR3 loop spans 13 amino acids. Trimming removed 5 bases from V and 4 bases from J, with 6 bases in between. The CDR3 DNA reads TGTGCCAGCAGTACCTCCGGGGCCAACGTCCTGACTTTC. It specifies CASSTSGANVLTF.

This clone came up once. This chain joins TRBV5-1 and TRBJ2-3; TRBD2 might be the D (6 bases). V shed 3 bases and J shed 2 bases, with 22 bases lying between them. This CDR3 is built from 18 residues. Germline V gene lookup returns CDR1 SGHRS and CDR2 YFSETQ. CDR3 region: CASSSDGLGGVVTDTQYF. The CDR3 DNA sequence: TGCGCCAGCAGCTCGGATGGGCTCGGAGGGGTGGTCACAGATACGCAGTATTTT.

This rearrangement joins TRBV7-2 to TRBJ1-5, with D perhaps matching TRBD1 (5 bases). V dropped 3 bases and J dropped 4 bases, with 13 bases sitting between them. The germline V gene encodes CDR1 SGHTA and CDR2 FQGNSA. This CDR3 has 15 amino acids. CDR3 residues: CASSLGQFGNQPQHF. CDR3 DNA: TGTGCCAGCAGCTTGGGGCAGTTCGGGAATCAGCCCCAGCATTTT.

The J gene is TRBJ2-7, the V gene TRBV6-5, with unresolved D. Germline V gives CDR1 MNHEY, CDR2 SVGAGI. The CDR3 extends over 11 amino acids. Trimming took 5 bases from V and 2 from J, leaving 4 bases between them. The CDR3 reads CASSGAYEQYF. In DNA form, the CDR3 reads TGTGCCAGCAGTGGGGCCTACGAGCAGTACTTC.

This rearrangement joins TRBV5-1 to TRBJ2-4, with D perhaps matching TRBD1 (5 bases). The CDR3 sequence is 14 residues long. Germline V gene sequence: CDR1 SGHRS, CDR2 YFSETQ. V was trimmed by 2 bases and J by 2 bases, leaving 8 bases between them. The CDR3 region is CASSLDRTKNIQYF. The DNA of the CDR3 is TGCGCCAGCAGCTTAGACAGAACCAAAAACATTCAGTACTTC.

This sequence joins TRBV5-1 and TRBJ1-2, with 7 bases identical to TRBD1. CDR1 and CDR2 (germline): SGHRS, YFSETQ. The V gene end was trimmed by 0 bases and the J gene end by 8 bases; junction bases not matched to a gene: 4. The CDR3 runs 13 residues. CDR3 amino acids: CASSLGQGRGYTF. DNA of the CDR3: TGCGCCAGCAGCTTGGGACAGGGTCGGGGCTACACCTTC.

The genes are TRBV5-1 and TRBJ2-2; 10 positions agree with TRBD1. The V and J ends lost 4 bases and 0 bases, in that order; junction bases with no gene match: 12. CDR3 length: 19 residues. Germline CDR1 reads SGHRS; CDR2 reads YFSETQ. The CDR3, as DNA: TGCGCCAGCAGCGGGTCCGGGACAGGGGCTTGGGCGAACACCGGGGAGCTGTTTTTT. Protein sequence: CASSGSGTGAWANTGELFF.

This chain links TRBV6-5 with TRBJ2-1; D remains ambiguous. Germline V gives CDR1 MNHEY, CDR2 SVGAGI. Deletions cut 3 bases from V and 7 bases from J, with 4 bases between. The CDR3 consists of 11 residues. DNA of the CDR3: TGTGCCAGCAGTTATTTTAATGAGCAGTTCTTC. Protein product: CASSYFNEQFF.

V usage is TRBV9 and J usage is TRBJ2-5; 15 nucleotides line up with TRBD2. The CDR3 totals 17 residues. V shed 5 bases and J 5 bases; nucleotides not matched to a gene: 10. Germline assignment: CDR1 SGDLS and CDR2 YYNGEE. CDR3 in DNA: TGTGCCAGCAGTCGGGGACTAGCGGGGGGTGTAGGGGAGACCCAGTACTTC. Amino acid sequence: CASSRGLAGGVGETQYF.

The chain joins TRBV20-1 to TRBJ1-5; D is undetermined. V gave up 3 bases and J gave up 7 bases, with 4 bases separating them. CDR1 and CDR2 (germline): DFQATT, SNEGSKA (reference sequence). The CDR3 has 10 amino acids. CDR3 amino acids: CSASRQPQHF. As DNA, the CDR3 is TGCAGTGCTAGTAGGCAGCCCCAGCATTTT.